This TCR beta chain was obtained from a study of cytomegalovirus exposure and HLA in healthy donors. Study-wide points: It was reportedly the case that the classifier diagnosed cytomegalovirus status with high specificity and sensitivity.

PCR involved 60 Vbeta and 13 Jbeta primers. Only in-frame clones appear in the TCRdb table, and some are missing; sequencing was by immunoSEQ multiplex PCR. The data hold approximately 180,000 clones, with roughly nine tenths observed a single time. This clone was detected only a few times. Its antigen is as yet unknown. With 5 bases clipped from V and 8 bases from J, the junction kept 12 bases outside the gene matches. The CDR3 spans 16 residues. Germline V gene lookup returns CDR1 SGHVS and CDR2 FNYEAQ. Although they were nominally healthy when sampled, donors likely had unrecorded immune exposures. The sample taken for sequencing was PBMCs. The sequence came from a girl in the first two years of life in good health and CMV-seronegative. The genes are TRBV7-6 and TRBJ2-1, with 10 bases fitting TRBD1. The CDR3 reads CASSGTRQGAGDEQFF. The CDR3 DNA is TGTGCCAGCAGCGGGACCCGACAGGGGGCTGGGGATGAGCAGTTCTTC.